The 15 T cell receptor beta chains below come from one sample, sequenced in a study of immune heterogeneity within non-small cell lung tumors (dated by TCRdb to the late 2010s). For the TCR template, genomic DNA was extracted from bulk tumor tissue, and 500 to 600 ng of gDNA was amplified for each sample. During surgery, multiple biopsies were taken from each primary tumor and placed as far apart as possible within the tumor mass. Patients in the study cohort, which was described as untreated, were newly diagnosed NSCLC cases going through curative surgery. The reads were generated on a HiSeq X Ten. The TCR beta CDR3 region was amplified with a multiplex PCR system whose first round of roughly 11 cycles used 32 V-gene forward primers and 13 J-gene reverse primers. The public sequencing data were trimmed at Q25 with fastp and processed into clonotypes with MiXCR by TCRdb, which kept only in-frame beta chains. Each CDR3 protein gets just one entry, which takes the most common genes and DNA from the rows behind it. In all, the sample holds around 20,000 distinct CDR3 sequences, and 27% of those were seen once. Of the sample, 3.5% to 4.5% falls within the top ten clones.

Sequencing was performed on lung tumor tissue. The receptors were sampled from a man aged 35-49 years with non-small cell lung cancer.

In this sample, this clonotype turned up many times. Written as DNA, the CDR3 is TGTGCCACCCGGGCCCTAAGTGGGGAGCTGTTTTTT. Translation: CATRALSGELFF. The chain joins TRBV24-1 to TRBJ2-2; unclear D gene. Germline V gives CDR1 KGHDR, CDR2 SFDVKD. Trimming took off 9 bases at V and 8 bases at J, with 12 bases between the two ends. This CDR3 region has 12 residues.

This clonotype is categorized as medium-sized. V and J are TRBV11-2 and TRBJ2-7; D unresolved. The CDR3 is made up of 12 amino acids. Trimming took off 9 bases at V and 2 bases at J, with 11 bases between the two ends. Germline loops: CDR1 SGHAT, CDR2 FQNNGV. The CDR3 loop is CASNNAAYEQYF. CDR3 in DNA: TGTGCCAGTAACAATGCGGCCTACGAGCAGTACTTC.

V is TRBV20-1 and J is TRBJ2-3; 12 nucleotides line up with TRBD2. CDR3 length: 14 amino acids. The germline CDR1 and CDR2 sequences are DFQATT and SNEGSKA (reference sequence). V lost 5 bases and J lost 2; bases outside the gene matches: 2. CDR3 in amino acids: CSARLAGVTDTQYF. The CDR3 DNA sequence: TGCAGTGCTCGACTAGCGGGAGTCACAGATACGCAGTATTTT.

This clonotype came up a few times. The rearrangement links TRBV19 to TRBJ1-5, with D possibly being TRBD1 (6 bases). With 5 bases removed from V and 6 bases from J, the gap between germline ends came to 11 bases. The germline CDR1 and CDR2 sequences are LNHDA and SQIVND (reference sequence). This CDR3 is 13 amino acids long. CDR3 loop: CASSAGEVQPQHF. The CDR3 coding sequence is TGTGCCAGTAGTGCAGGGGAGGTTCAGCCCCAGCATTTT.

In this sample, this clonotype turned up many times. The chain couples TRBV6-1 to TRBJ2-6, with D unclear. Looked up from germline, CDR1 is MNHNS and CDR2 is SASEGT. CDR3 size: 16 residues. V was shortened by 8 bases and J by 0 bases, with 14 bases between the two germline ends. The CDR3 DNA sequence: TGTGCCAGCGGTAAGAACACCGCCTCTGGGGCCAACGTCCTGACTTTC. It codes for CASGKNTASGANVLTF.

Relative to its sample, this clonotype is medium-sized. The chain recombines TRBV2 with TRBJ1-2, with D possibly being TRBD1 (5 bases). CDR3 length equals 13 residues. Germline V lookup: CDR1 SNHLY, CDR2 FYNNEI. V lost 1 base and J 4 bases, leaving 7 bases between the germline ends. The CDR3 DNA is TGTGCCAGCAGTGAAGAGAGGGGCTATGGCTACACCTTC. This translates into CASSEERGYGYTF.

This clonotype was seen more than once but under ten times. The gene calls are TRBV7-3 and TRBJ2-1, with 7 bases fitting TRBD2. CDR3 length: 15 amino acids. Looked up from germline, CDR1 is SGHTA and CDR2 is FQGTGA. Losses at the gene ends were 2 bases for V and 11 bases for J; bases not matched to a gene: 12. The CDR3 DNA sequence: TGTGCCAGCAGCTTAGGAGAGGGAGGGACGGGGCAGCAGTTCTTC. Its protein is CASSLGEGGTGQQFF. The entire variable domain, with the rest obtained from reference TRBV7-3 and TRBJ2-1, is as follows: GAGVSQTPSNKVTEKGKYVELRCDPISGHTALYWYRQSLGQGPEFLIYFQGTGAADDSGLPNDRFFAVRPEGSVSTLKIQRTERGDSAVYLCASSLGEGGTGQQFFGPGTRLTVL.

About this clonotype: Germline is not matched at one junction end, which may reflect a read error. The genes are TRBV11-3 and TRBJ2-5; 8 positions agree with TRBD1. Per germline, CDR1 SGHNT and CDR2 YENEEA. The CDR3 is 16 amino acids. As DNA, the CDR3 is TGTGCCAACAGCACCACCCCGGGACAGGCCCAAGAGACCCAGTACTTC. Its translation: CANSTTPGQAQETQYF. Variable domain in full (rest from reference TRBV11-3 and TRBJ2-5): EAGVVQSPRYKIIEKKQPVAFWCNPISGHNTLYWYLQNLGQGPELLIRYENEEAVDDSQLPKDRFSAERLKGVDSTLKIQPAELGDSAVYLCANSTTPGQAQETQYFGPGTRLLVL.

This clonotype occurred many times. V is TRBV30 and J is TRBJ1-2, with D hard to call. The V end was cut by 6 bases, the J end by 8 bases, with 19 bases between. CDR3 size: 13 residues. Per germline, CDR1 GTSNPN and CDR2 SVGIG (reference sequence). The CDR3 DNA follows: TGTGCCTGCCCGGCCACCAAATCCTTGGGCTACACCTTC. Its translation is CACPATKSLGYTF.

In regard to this clonotype: A much bigger clone sits one base away, suggesting this may be a read error. The CDR3 region has the DNA TGTCCCAGCAGTTCCCCCCCCGGGGAGCTGTTTTTT. This encodes CPSSSPPGELFF. J is TRBJ2-2 and V is TRBV28; D is unresolved. The CDR3 consists of 12 residues. Germline lookup yields CDR1 MDHEN and CDR2 SYDVKM. Complete variable domain (other parts from reference TRBV28 and TRBJ2-2): DVKVTQSSRYLVKRTGEKVFLECVQDMDHENMFWYRQDPGLGLRLIYFSYDVKMKEKGDIPEGYSVSREKKERFSLILESASTNQTSMYLCPSSSPPGELFFGEGSRLTVL.

This rearrangement joins TRBV7-9 to TRBJ1-5; TRBD1 might be the D (5 bases). CDR1 and CDR2 from the germline V gene are SEHNR and FQNEAQ (reference sequence). This CDR3 contains 13 residues. V was trimmed by 5 bases and J by 1 base, leaving 6 bases between them. This CDR3 reads CASSRDSNQPQHF. DNA of the CDR3: TGTGCCAGCAGCCGGGACAGCAATCAGCCCCAGCATTTT.

To note about this clonotype: This sequence may be a read error, since a much larger clone differs from it by one base. The V call is TRBV12-3 or TRBV12-4, the J call TRBJ1-5; D is undetermined. This CDR3 region has 14 residues. CDR3 residues: CASSSDRSNQPHHF. CDR3 in DNA: TGTGCCAGCAGTTCGGACCGAAGCAATCAGCCCCACCATTTT.

This chain uses TRBV2 with TRBJ1-5; D may be TRBD1 (5 bases). CDR1 is SNHLY, CDR2 FYNNEI, per germline. V lost 7 bases and J lost 7, with 17 bases in between. There are 14 residues in the CDR3. The CDR3 DNA reads as TGTGCCAGCACCCCGGACAAGGGTGGCCAGCCCCAGCATTTT. Translation gives CASTPDKGGQPQHF.

This clonotype was counted once. This may stem from a read error, because a much larger clone lies one nucleotide away. The chain is built from TRBV20-1 and TRBJ2-7; maybe TRBD2 (5 bases). CDR1 and CDR2 (germline): DFQATT, SNEGSKA (reference sequence). The CDR3 is 12 residues long. The CDR3 here is CIASKGNYEQYF. CDR3 nucleotide sequence: TGCATTGCTAGCAAGGGTAACTACGAGCAGTACTTC.

The rearrangement links TRBV9 to TRBJ2-1; the D is unclear. Germline V CDR1 and CDR2: SGDLS, YYNGEE. This CDR3 comprises 16 residues. V was pared by 2 bases and J by 5 bases, with 17 bases between. The CDR3 sequence: CASSVSPTATNNEQFF. The CDR3 region has the DNA TGTGCCAGCAGCGTTTCCCCCACGGCCACAAACAATGAGCAGTTCTTC.